These 10 T cell receptor beta chains were sequenced from one sample in a study of CD8+ T cells in alopecia areata. cDNA prepared by RNA extraction and subsequent reverse transcription served as the template for sequencing. Only in-frame clones appear in the TCRdb table, and some are missing; sequencing was by immunoSEQ multiplex PCR. Counted here are about 200,000 clones, roughly 56% occurring once; the ten biggest clones make up approximately 4.9%. The sequenced sample consisted of CD8+ T cells sorted from blood. These receptors were collected from a human donor in good health.

The chain has TRBV11-2 and TRBJ2-7; perhaps TRBD1 as D (5 bases). Germline CDR1 reads SGHAT; CDR2 reads FQNNGV. V was cut by 5 bases and J by 2 bases, with 10 bases left in between. This CDR3 spans 13 amino acids. The CDR3 nucleotides read TGTGCCAGCAGCCAAGGGGTAACCTACGAGCAGTACTTC. This sequence encodes CASSQGVTYEQYF.

This clone was observed a single time. In DNA, the CDR3 is TGTGCCAGCAGCTTTTCGGGGTTAGGTAACACCGGGGAGCTGTTTTTT. Protein: CASSFSGLGNTGELFF. J is TRBJ2-2 and V is TRBV7-9, with D maybe TRBD2 (5 bases). This CDR3 is 16 amino acids long. Germline assignment: CDR1 SEHNR and CDR2 FQNEAQ (reference sequence). V gave up 3 bases and J gave up 2 bases, with 13 bases separating them.

The CDR3 region has the DNA TGCGCCAGCAGCCAAGTTGACAGGGGGCCCCTTGCCCTCCACTTT. Protein: CASSQVDRGPLALHF. The rearrangement joins TRBV4-1 to TRBJ1-6, with 10 bases that match TRBD1. CDR1 and CDR2 from the germline V gene are MGHRA and YSYEKL. The CDR3 is 15 amino acids. V trimming: 1 base; J trimming: 14 bases; junction bases outside the gene matches: 8.

There are a few counts of this clone. The chain links TRBV19 to TRBJ2-1, with D possibly TRBD1 on 6 matching bases. CDR1 is LNHDA and CDR2 is SQIVND in the germline V gene (reference sequence). V lost 7 bases, J lost 4 bases, and 14 bases lay in between. The CDR3 runs 14 residues. In DNA form, the CDR3 reads TGTGCCAGTAACCCGATGGACAGTTACAATGAGCAGTTCTTC. Its protein product is CASNPMDSYNEQFF.

The chain joins TRBV2 to TRBJ1-1; D is ambiguous. V gave up 6 bases and J gave up 0 bases, with 11 bases separating them. CDR3 size: 14 residues. The germline V gene encodes CDR1 SNHLY and CDR2 FYNNEI. CDR3 nucleotides: TGTGCCAGCAGAATGGACGGTATGAACACTGAAGCTTTCTTT. It specifies CASRMDGMNTEAFF.

The chain recombines TRBV27 with TRBJ1-5; D gene ambiguous. The CDR3 sequence is 16 residues long. The ends were cut back, 6 bases at V and 1 base at J, with 16 bases in the middle. Per germline, CDR1 MNHEY and CDR2 SMNVEV (reference sequence). The CDR3 loop reads CASSQTLWGSNQPQHF. CDR3 DNA sequence: TGTGCCAGCAGCCAAACCCTATGGGGAAGCAATCAGCCCCAGCATTTT.

The chain joins TRBV2 to TRBJ1-5, with D tentatively TRBD1 (5 bases). Trimming left V 2 bases short and J 5 bases short, with 10 bases between. This CDR3 comprises 14 residues. Per germline, CDR1 SNHLY and CDR2 FYNNEI. This chain's CDR3 is CASSEQGHDQPQHF. Here the CDR3 DNA reads TGTGCCAGCAGTGAACAGGGCCATGATCAGCCCCAGCATTTT.

This clone appeared a few times. The chain uses TRBV5-4 and TRBJ2-3; no reliable D call. Germline CDR1 and CDR2: SGHNT and YYREEE (reference sequence). Trimming cost V 0 bases and J 6 bases, with 5 bases left between them. There are 12 residues in the CDR3. CDR3: CASSLEGDTQYF. DNA of the CDR3: TGTGCCAGCAGCTTGGAAGGGGATACGCAGTATTTT.

The chain combines TRBV5-4 with TRBJ1-2; D may be TRBD1 (5 bases). CDR3 size: 11 residues. CDR1 SGHNT and CDR2 YYREEE come from the germline V gene (reference sequence). Trimming removed 6 bases at V and 6 bases at J, with 9 bases between. The CDR3 reads CASTGTNGYTF. The CDR3 DNA is TGTGCCAGCACTGGGACGAATGGCTACACCTTC.

In this sample, this clone turned up a few times. V gene TRBV29-1 combines with J gene TRBJ2-1, with D possibly matching TRBD1 (6 bases). V gave up 5 bases and J gave up 8 bases, with 10 bases separating them. Germline V lookup: CDR1 SQVTM, CDR2 ANQGSEA. This CDR3 is built from 11 residues. The CDR3 region has the DNA TGCAGCGTTTACAGGGTTGATGAGCAGTTCTTC. It yields the protein CSVYRVDEQFF.